What follows are 11 T cell receptor beta chains derived from one specimen sequenced in a study of cytomegalovirus exposure and HLA in healthy donors. The PCR made use of 60 Vbeta and 13 Jbeta primers. Only in-frame clones appear in the TCRdb table, and some are missing; sequencing was by immunoSEQ multiplex PCR. The table lists fewer than 250,000 clones, roughly 79% of them singletons. The sample comprised PBMCs. The receptor source for this set is a woman aged 18-29 years in good health and CMV-seronegative.

This clone came up a few times. The chain combines TRBV18 with TRBJ1-3, with a possible D match to TRBD1 (6 bases). With 0 bases removed from V and 10 bases from J, the gap between germline ends came to 16 bases. The CDR3 extends over 15 amino acids. CDR1 is KGHSH, CDR2 LQKENI, per germline. The CDR3 loop is CASSPPDSVSGTIYF. In nucleotides, the CDR3 is TGTGCCAGCTCACCACCGGACAGCGTCAGTGGAACCATATATTTT. Looking up the rest from reference TRBV18 and TRBJ1-3 gives the full variable domain: NAGVMQNPRHLVRRRGQEARLRCSPMKGHSHVYWYRQLPEEGLKFMVYLQKENIIDESGMPKERFSAEFPKEGPSILRIQQVVRGDSAAYFCASSPPDSVSGTIYFGEGSWLTVV.

In its sample, this clone was seen a few times. The chain joins TRBV10-3 to TRBJ1-1; TRBD1 matches 10 bases. V dropped 6 bases and J dropped 5; count of bases not matched to a gene: 6. CDR1 and CDR2 from the germline V gene are ENHRY and SYGVKD. The CDR3 spans 14 residues. The CDR3 loop is CAIRPGTGETEAFF. For the CDR3, the DNA is TGTGCCATCAGGCCCGGGACAGGGGAGACTGAAGCTTTCTTT.

The sample holds a few counts of this clone. The chain is built from TRBV7-9 and TRBJ1-5, with TRBD1 as a possible D gene (6 bases). Trimming cost V 9 bases and J 2 bases, with 14 bases left between them. The CDR3 consists of 14 residues. The V gene's germline CDR1 is SEHNR and CDR2 FQNEAQ (reference sequence). The CDR3 DNA reads TGTGCCAGTCATCAGGGGTTTGGCAATCAGCCCCAGCATTTT. Its protein product is CASHQGFGNQPQHF.

The chain couples TRBV27 to TRBJ1-2, with D possibly TRBD1 on 5 matching bases. Trimming cost V 5 bases and J 6 bases, with 16 bases left between them. Germline loops: CDR1 MNHEY, CDR2 SMNVEV (reference sequence). There are 14 residues in the CDR3. CDR3 in DNA: TGTGCCAGCAGTCTTCAGGGTTGGGCCGATGGCTACACCTTC. Translating gives CASSLQGWADGYTF.

Here the CDR3 DNA reads TGTGCCAGCAGTTACGACGGGATCTATGGCTACACCTTC. This sequence encodes CASSYDGIYGYTF. The genes are TRBV6-5 and TRBJ1-2, with D uncertain. Per germline, CDR1 MNHEY and CDR2 SVGAGI. The CDR3 consists of 13 residues. The V end lost 2 bases, the J end lost 4 bases, and 8 bases lay between the germline ends.

This clone was seen a single time. The rearrangement uses TRBV28 and TRBJ1-6; D uncertain. CDR3 size: 15 residues. Looked up from germline, CDR1 is MDHEN and CDR2 is SYDVKM. Trimming removed 6 bases at V and 7 bases at J, with 16 bases between. The chain's CDR3 is CASRTTLGRNSPLHF. The CDR3 DNA is TGTGCCAGCAGGACTACCTTAGGACGCAATTCACCCCTCCACTTT.

The chain is built from TRBV10-3 and TRBJ1-4; tentative D call: TRBD1 (6 bases). V was trimmed by 6 bases and J by 2 bases, leaving 13 bases between them. From germline, CDR1 is ENHRY and CDR2 SYGVKD. CDR3 length equals 15 residues. In DNA form, the CDR3 reads TGTGCCATCAGCCTCAACCAGGGGACTAATGAAAAACTGTTTTTT. Its translation is CAISLNQGTNEKLFF.

The genes are TRBV5-1 and TRBJ2-7; no clear D. CDR1 SGHRS and CDR2 YFSETQ come from the germline V gene. The V gene lost 0 bases and the J gene lost 3 bases, with 13 bases spanning the gap. This CDR3 is 15 amino acids long. CDR3 nucleotides: TGCGCCAGCAGCTTGGCGTCAGGCATTAACTACGAGCAGTACTTC. Protein product: CASSLASGINYEQYF.

V is TRBV19 and J is TRBJ2-2; no definite D call. The CDR3 loop spans 15 amino acids. The V and J ends lost 3 bases and 3 bases respectively, with 11 bases between them. Per the germline V gene, CDR1 is LNHDA and CDR2 is SQIVND (reference sequence). The CDR3, as DNA: TGTGCCAGTAGTATTGTTGGGCGAGACACCGGGGAGCTGTTTTTT. It yields the protein CASSIVGRDTGELFF.

The chain has TRBV2 and TRBJ2-7; 7 bases align to TRBD1. Trimming removed 7 bases from V and 3 bases from J; junction bases left unmatched: 6. Germline V gene sequence: CDR1 SNHLY, CDR2 FYNNEI. The CDR3 is 13 residues long. DNA of the CDR3: TGTGCCAGCATTACAGGGGTGGTCTACGAGCAGTACTTC. Amino acid sequence: CASITGVVYEQYF.

As concerns this clone: Additional DNA sequences in this sample encode the identical CDR3. This rearrangement joins TRBV5-1 to TRBJ1-1, with D possibly matching TRBD1 (5 bases). V was pared by 0 bases and J by 4 bases, with 10 bases between. The germline CDR1 and CDR2 sequences are SGHRS and YFSETQ. The CDR3 runs 14 residues. The CDR3 sequence is CASSLAGGGTEAFF. CDR3 nucleotide sequence: TGCGCCAGCAGCTTGGCTGGGGGGGGCACTGAAGCTTTCTTT.